This T cell receptor beta chain emerged from a study of radiotherapy plus CTLA-4 blockade in lung cancer. Study-wide background: For approximately 17% of patients, objective responses occurred, and about 34% had disease control.

The table came from immunoSEQ multiplex PCR; TCRdb's copy has only in-frame clones and leaves some out. The table has 55,000 to 85,000 clones, more than 70% seen once. This CDR3 is built from 16 residues. J lost 5 bases, V lost 8 bases, and 12 bases had no gene match. The germline V gene has CDR1 WNHNN and CDR2 SYGVQD (reference sequence). The study's findings and limits: Blood saw expansion of tumor-derived TCR clones after radiotherapy plus ipilimumab.

Focal radiation plus CTLA-4 blockade with ipilimumab was given to patients with chemo-refractory metastatic non-small-cell lung cancer. Concerning this clone itself: Its antigen is not known.

The sample was peripheral blood, taken from a patient treated with radiotherapy plus ipilimumab. The receptor's source is a human donor with non-small cell lung cancer whose response to radiotherapy plus ipilimumab could not be evaluated. Some clones in this sample may be carry-over from other donors' samples. The genes are TRBV10-1 and TRBJ2-2; TRBD1 matches 9 bases. This chain's CDR3 is CASFPGTGPRTGELFF. CDR3 bases: TGCGCCAGCTTTCCGGGGACAGGGCCAAGGACCGGGGAGCTGTTTTTT.